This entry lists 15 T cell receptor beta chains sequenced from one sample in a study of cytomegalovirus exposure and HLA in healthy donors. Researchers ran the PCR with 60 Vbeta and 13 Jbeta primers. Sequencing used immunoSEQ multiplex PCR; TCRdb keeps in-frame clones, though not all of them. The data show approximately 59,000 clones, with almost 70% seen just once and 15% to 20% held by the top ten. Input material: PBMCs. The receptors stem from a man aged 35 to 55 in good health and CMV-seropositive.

CDR3 sequence reads: CASSPLQGSDSPLHF. The DNA for the CDR3 is TGTGCCAGCTCACCACTACAGGGTAGTGATTCACCCCTCCACTTT. The chain uses TRBV18 and TRBJ1-6; D is possibly TRBD1 (6 bases). The CDR3 length is 15 residues. V lost 1 base and J lost 8, with 12 bases in between. Germline CDR1 and CDR2: KGHSH and LQKENI. Full variable domain (remainder filled in from reference TRBV18 and TRBJ1-6): NAGVMQNPRHLVRRRGQEARLRCSPMKGHSHVYWYRQLPEEGLKFMVYLQKENIIDESGMPKERFSAEFPKEGPSILRIQQVVRGDSAAYFCASSPLQGSDSPLHFGNGTRLTVT.

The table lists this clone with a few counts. In nucleotides, the CDR3 is TGCAGCGTTGGTGGCGCCGCGGGGACTGGGGGTGCTAATGAAAAACTGTTTTTT. It is translated as CSVGGAAGTGGANEKLFF. The chain employs TRBV29-1 and TRBJ1-4, with D possibly matching TRBD1 (5 bases). Germline V CDR1 and CDR2: SQVTM, ANQGSEA. V was clipped by 4 bases and J by 3 bases, with 24 bases between them. The CDR3 extends over 18 amino acids. Supplemented by reference TRBV29-1 and TRBJ1-4, the full variable domain reads SAVISQKPSRDICQRGTSLTIQCQVDSQVTMMFWYRQQPGQSLTLIATANQGSEATYESGFVIDKFPISRPNLTFSTLTVSNMSPEDSSIYLCSVGGAAGTGGANEKLFFGSGTQLSVL.

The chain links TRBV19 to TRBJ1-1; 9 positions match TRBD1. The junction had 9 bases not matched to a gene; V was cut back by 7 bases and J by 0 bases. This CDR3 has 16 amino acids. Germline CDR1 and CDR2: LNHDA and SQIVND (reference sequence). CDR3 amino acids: CASNPDRGGVNTEAFF. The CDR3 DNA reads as TGTGCCAGTAACCCGGACAGGGGCGGGGTGAACACTGAAGCTTTCTTT.

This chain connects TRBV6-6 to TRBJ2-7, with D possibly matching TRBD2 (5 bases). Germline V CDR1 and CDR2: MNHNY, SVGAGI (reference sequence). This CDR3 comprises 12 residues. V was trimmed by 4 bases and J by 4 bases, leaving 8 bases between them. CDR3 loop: CASSSTGYEQYF. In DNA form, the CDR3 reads TGTGCCAGCAGTTCCACGGGGTACGAGCAGTACTTC.

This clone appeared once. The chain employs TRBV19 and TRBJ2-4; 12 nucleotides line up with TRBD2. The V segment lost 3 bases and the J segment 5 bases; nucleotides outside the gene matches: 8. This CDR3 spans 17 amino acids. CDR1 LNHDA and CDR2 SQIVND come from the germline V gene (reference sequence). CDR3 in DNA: TGTGCCAGTAGTATGATTCTAGCGGGGGGGCCTCAAAACATTCAGTACTTC. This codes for CASSMILAGGPQNIQYF.

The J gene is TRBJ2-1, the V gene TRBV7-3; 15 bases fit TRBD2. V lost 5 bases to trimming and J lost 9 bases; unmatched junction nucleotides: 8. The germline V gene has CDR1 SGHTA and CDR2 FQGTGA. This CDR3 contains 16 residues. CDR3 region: CASSLGTSGGFGEQFF. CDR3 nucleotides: TGTGCCAGCAGCCTGGGGACTAGCGGGGGGTTTGGTGAGCAGTTCTTC.

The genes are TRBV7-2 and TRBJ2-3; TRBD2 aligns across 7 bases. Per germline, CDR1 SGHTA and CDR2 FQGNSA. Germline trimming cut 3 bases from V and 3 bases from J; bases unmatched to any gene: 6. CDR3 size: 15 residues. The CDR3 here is CASSFTLGGTDTQYF. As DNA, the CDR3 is TGTGCCAGCAGCTTTACTCTCGGGGGGACAGATACGCAGTATTTT.

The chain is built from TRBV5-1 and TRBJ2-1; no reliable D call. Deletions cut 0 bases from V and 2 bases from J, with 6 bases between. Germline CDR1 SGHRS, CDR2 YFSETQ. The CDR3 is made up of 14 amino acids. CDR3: CASSLDATYNEQFF. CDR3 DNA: TGCGCCAGCAGCTTGGATGCTACCTACAATGAGCAGTTCTTC.

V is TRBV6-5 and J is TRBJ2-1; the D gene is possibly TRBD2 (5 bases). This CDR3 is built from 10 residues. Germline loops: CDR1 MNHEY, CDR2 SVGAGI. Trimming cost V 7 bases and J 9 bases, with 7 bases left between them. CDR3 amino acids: CASMGSEQFF. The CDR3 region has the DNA TGTGCCAGCATGGGGAGTGAGCAGTTCTTC.

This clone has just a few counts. The CDR3 nucleotides read TGTGCCAGCAGTTTATGGCCTCCCGGGGGTGAAAAACTGTTTTTT. This sequence encodes CASSLWPPGGEKLFF. V gene TRBV27 combines with J gene TRBJ1-4; D might be TRBD1 (5 bases). CDR1 is MNHEY, CDR2 SMNVEV, per germline (reference sequence). Trimming removed 1 base at V and 7 bases at J, with 13 bases between. The CDR3 is 15 residues long.

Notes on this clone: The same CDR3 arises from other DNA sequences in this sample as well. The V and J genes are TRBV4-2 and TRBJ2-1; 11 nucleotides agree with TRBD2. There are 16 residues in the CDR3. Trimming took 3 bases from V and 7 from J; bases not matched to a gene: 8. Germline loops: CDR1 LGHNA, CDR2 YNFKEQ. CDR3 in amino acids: CASSHIAGGATNEQFF. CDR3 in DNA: TGTGCCAGCAGCCACATAGCGGGGGGGGCTACGAATGAGCAGTTCTTC.

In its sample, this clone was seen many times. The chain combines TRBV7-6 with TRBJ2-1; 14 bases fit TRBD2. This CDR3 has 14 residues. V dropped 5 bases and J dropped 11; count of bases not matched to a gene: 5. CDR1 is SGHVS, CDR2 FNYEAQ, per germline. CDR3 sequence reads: CASSPGLAGVKQFF. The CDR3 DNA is TGTGCCAGCAGCCCGGGACTAGCGGGAGTTAAGCAGTTCTTC.

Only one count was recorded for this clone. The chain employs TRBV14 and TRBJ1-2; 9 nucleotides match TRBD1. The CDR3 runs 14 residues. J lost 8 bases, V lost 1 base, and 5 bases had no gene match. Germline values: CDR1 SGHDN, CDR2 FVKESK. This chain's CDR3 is CASSQVHRGHGYTF. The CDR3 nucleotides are TGTGCCAGCAGCCAAGTTCACAGGGGGCACGGCTACACCTTC.

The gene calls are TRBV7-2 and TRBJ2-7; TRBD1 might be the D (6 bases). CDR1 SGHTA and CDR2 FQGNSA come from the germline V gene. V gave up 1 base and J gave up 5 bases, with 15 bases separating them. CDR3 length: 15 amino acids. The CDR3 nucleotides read TGTGCCAGCAGCTTAGAGGGCCAGGGGCTCAACGAGCAGTACTTC. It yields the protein CASSLEGQGLNEQYF.

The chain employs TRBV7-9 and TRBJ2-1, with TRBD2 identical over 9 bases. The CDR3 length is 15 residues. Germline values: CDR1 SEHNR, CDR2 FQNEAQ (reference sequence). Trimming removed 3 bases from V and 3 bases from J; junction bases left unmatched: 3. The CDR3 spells CASSFSSGNYNEQFF. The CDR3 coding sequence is TGTGCCAGCAGCTTTTCTAGCGGGAACTACAATGAGCAGTTCTTC.